This record concerns one T cell receptor beta chain sequence. Its antigen is as yet unknown. Sequence at one end of the junction differs from germline and may be a read error. These data come from a study of graft-versus-host responses after intestinal transplantation. The overall study: All of the recipients had induction that used anti-thymocyte globulin, then tacrolimus and steroids for about 3 years.

Study results and caveats: Within the allografts of patients who had graft-donor T cell macrochimerism, graft-versus-host to host-versus-graft clonal ratios were high.

Using immunoSEQ multiplex PCR, the repertoire was profiled, and TCRdb retains in-frame clones only, with some absent. In the table there are more than 85,000 clones, 93% of which are singletons. Sequencing used unstimulated CD8+ T cells sorted from spleen or lymph node cells, obtained before intestinal transplant. This receptor was taken from a human donor who received an intestinal transplant.

This chain's CDR3 is CSVGPPSYSEQFF. The CDR3 bases are TGCAGCGTTGGACCCCCCTCCTACAGTGAGCAGTTCTTC. The V gene is TRBV29-1, the J gene TRBJ2-1; no reliable D call. From germline, CDR1 is SQVTM and CDR2 ANQGSEA. This CDR3 has 13 amino acids.